A single sample is the source of the 20 T cell receptor beta chains below, sequenced in a study of tumor-infiltrating lymphocytes in primary liver carcinoma. Total RNA (approximately 450 ng) served as template for TCR beta cDNA synthesis primed by a constant-region primer. ARM-PCR, slightly modified, supplied the TCR beta libraries through three nested multiplex PCR rounds. TRBV1-TRBV30 forward and Cbeta reverse primers drove the first two roughly 10-cycle rounds. MiXCR, applied by TCRdb to the multiplex PCR reads, yields one record per CDR3 protein. Of about 350,000 distinct CDR3 sequences listed, less than 75% are singletons. The blood RNA (from unsorted whole blood) was obtained, and germline DNA was also extracted. The material sequenced was peripheral blood. The receptor source for this set is a man in his forties with primary liver carcinoma and hepatitis B virus infection.

This clonotype was seen once. The junction does not match germline at one end; this may be a read error. The chain is built from TRBV11-2 and TRBJ2-5; no definite D call. Germline values: CDR1 SGHAT, CDR2 FQNNGV. This CDR3 is built from 13 residues. The CDR3 here is CARSLEGQETQYF. The CDR3 nucleotides read TGTGCCAGAAGCTTAGAAGGCCAAGAGACCCAGTATTTC.

A word on this clonotype: Without the conserved terminal phenylalanine or tryptophan, this CDR3 likely stems from a read error. The DNA is left out, because the CDR3 cannot be placed on it with certainty; the CDR3 is given as TCRdb lists it. The rearrangement uses TRBV11-2 and TRBJ2-1; TRBD1 is taken as the D call from the table, unchecked against the DNA. CDR1 SGHAT and CDR2 FQNNGV come from the germline V gene. With termini counted, the CDR3 has 15 amino acids. The CDR3 loop is CASSLVRTGGGERFI.

This chain uses TRBV11-2 with TRBJ2-6; D is possibly TRBD1 (5 bases). Germline CDR1 SGHAT, CDR2 FQNNGV. Trimming took 7 bases from V and 1 from J, leaving 11 bases between them. The CDR3 extends over 15 amino acids. The CDR3: CASTPQGSGANVLTF. The DNA of the CDR3 is TGTGCCAGCACACCGCAGGGATCTGGGGCCAACGTCCTGACTTTC.

On this clonotype: Its ends do not fully match the called genes, so a read error is possible. V gene TRBV11-2 combines with J gene TRBJ2-2; 9 bases line up with TRBD2. CDR3 length: 16 amino acids. The germline CDR1 and CDR2 sequences are SGHAT and FQNNGV. DNA for the CDR3: TGTGCCAGCAGCTCACACAAACTAGCGGGTCACGGGGAGCTGTTTTTC. As protein: CASSSHKLAGHGELFF.

This chain joins TRBV12-3 or TRBV12-4 and TRBJ2-7; D tentatively fits TRBD1 or TRBD2 (7 bases each). Trimming took 8 bases from V and 2 from J, leaving 10 bases between them. The CDR3 totals 12 residues. This CDR3 reads CASAGGAYEQYF. As DNA, the CDR3 is TGTGCCAGCGCAGGGGGGGCCTACGAGCAGTACTTC.

This clonotype has at least ten counts. The chain combines TRBV6-1 with TRBJ1-2, with D maybe TRBD1 (6 bases). Deletions cut 4 bases from V and 4 bases from J, with 13 bases between. The CDR3 contains 14 residues. Germline lookup yields CDR1 MNHNS and CDR2 SASEGT. The CDR3 DNA sequence: TGTGCCAGCAGTGGACTTACAGGGTTCTATGGCTACACCTTC. Encoded protein: CASSGLTGFYGYTF.

This clonotype was found a few times. The conserved phenylalanine or tryptophan normally closing the CDR3 is absent here, so this likely arose from a read error. The chain carries TRBV6-1 and TRBJ1-2; a weak D match, TRBD1 (5 bases). Trimming cost V 6 bases and J 5 bases, with 13 bases left between them. The CDR3 length is 13 residues. CDR1 is MNHNS and CDR2 is SASEGT in the germline V gene. In nucleotides, the CDR3 is TGTGCCAGCAGGGGGGACGGACCTTATGGCTACACCATC. As protein: CASRGDGPYGYTI.

Turning to this clonotype: Germline and junction disagree at one end, which may indicate a read error. The chain couples TRBV6-5 to TRBJ2-3, with D unclear. Germline CDR1 is MNHEY and CDR2 is SVGAGI. The CDR3 extends over 17 amino acids. This CDR3 reads CASTPRSFGVSHDTQYF. The CDR3, as DNA: TGTGCCAGCACCCCCCGTTCTTTCGGAGTCTCCCATGATACGCAATATTTT.

Regarding this clonotype: Possible read error: a much larger clone is one base away. The CDR3 DNA reads as TGTGCCAGCAGTAACAGGGCCGAGCAGTACTTC. Its protein is CASSNRAEQYF. V and J are TRBV12-3 or TRBV12-4 and TRBJ2-7; a possible D gene is TRBD1 (6 bases). This CDR3 contains 11 residues. Trimming took 5 bases from V and 6 from J, leaving 8 bases between them.

The J gene is TRBJ1-1, the V gene TRBV30; D remains ambiguous. Germline lookup yields CDR1 GTSNPN and CDR2 SVGIG (reference sequence). There are 15 residues in the CDR3. V lost 4 bases, J lost 1 base, and 16 bases lay in between. The CDR3 region is CAWNARQPANTEAFF. The CDR3 nucleotides are TGTGCCTGGAATGCCCGACAACCCGCGAACACTGAAGCTTTCTTT.

With respect to this clonotype: A much bigger clone sits one base away, suggesting this may be a read error. This chain uses TRBV29-1 with TRBJ2-2; 9 bases align to TRBD1. This CDR3 is 14 amino acids long. Germline V gene data show CDR1 as SQVTM and CDR2 as ANQGSEA. The CDR3 nucleotides read TGCAGCGTTGGTCGGACAGGGGATACCGGGGAGCTGGTTTTT. As protein: CSVGRTGDTGELVF.

This clonotype was counted only a few times. The chain has TRBV4-2 and TRBJ1-1; weak D call: TRBD1 (5 bases). Germline lookup yields CDR1 LGHNA and CDR2 YNFKEQ. The length of the CDR3 is 15 residues. V lost 4 bases, J lost 1 base, and 13 bases lay in between. The DNA for the CDR3 is TGTGCCAGCAGCCTAACGGGGCTTCCGAACACTGAAGCTTTCTTT. Encoded protein: CASSLTGLPNTEAFF.

The chain is built from TRBV14 and TRBJ2-5; D possibly uses TRBD1 or TRBD2 (5 bases each). V was pared by 4 bases and J by 2 bases, with 17 bases between. Germline V CDR1 and CDR2: SGHDN, FVKESK. The CDR3 is 16 residues long. In DNA form, the CDR3 reads TGTGCCAGCAGCCGTCAGAGGGGCTCTAGTCAAGAGACCCAGTACTTC. Translated, it gives CASSRQRGSSQETQYF.

Worth noting for this clonotype: A much larger clone differs by one base, so this may be a read error. CDR3 DNA sequence: TGTGCCAGCAGCACAGCGACAGTAACCTACGAGCAGTACTTC. It translates to CASSTATVTYEQYF. This chain links TRBV5-6 with TRBJ2-7; possibly TRBD1 for D (5 bases). CDR1 and CDR2 (germline): SGHDT, YYEEEE. Trimming took 4 bases from V and 2 from J, leaving 13 bases between them. The CDR3 has 14 amino acids.

As regards this clonotype: This may stem from a read error, because a much larger clone lies one nucleotide away. The chain has TRBV6-1 and TRBJ2-7; 9 bases align to TRBD1. The V gene end was trimmed by 2 bases and the J gene end by 6 bases; junction bases not matched to a gene: 8. The CDR3 contains 15 residues. Germline CDR1 and CDR2: MNHNS and SASEGT. Written as DNA, the CDR3 is TGTGCCAGCAGTGAAACCCGGGACAGGGTTCGCGAGCAGTACTTC. Its protein product is CASSETRDRVREQYF.

The chain employs TRBV6-2 or TRBV6-3 and TRBJ2-7; possible D gene TRBD2, 6 bases. With 8 bases removed from V and 6 bases from J, the gap between germline ends came to 20 bases. Germline loops: CDR1 MNHEY, CDR2 SVGEGT. There are 14 residues in the CDR3. CDR3 amino acids: CASQRALIALEQYF. CDR3 nucleotides: TGTGCCAGCCAGCGGGCGCTTATCGCCCTCGAGCAGTACTTC.

This clonotype was counted at least ten times. The chain couples TRBV6-5 to TRBJ2-7; tentative D call: TRBD2 (5 bases). There are 15 residues in the CDR3. Trimming cost V 6 bases and J 1 base, with 16 bases left between them. Germline V gives CDR1 MNHEY, CDR2 SVGAGI. The CDR3 nucleotides read TGTGCCAGCAGGACTCTAGCCAAATATTCCTACGAGCAGTACTTC. This codes for CASRTLAKYSYEQYF.

This sequence joins TRBV13 and TRBJ2-1, with D perhaps TRBD1 (5 bases). The germline V gene encodes CDR1 PRHDT and CDR2 FYEKMQ (reference sequence). The CDR3 runs 13 residues. V lost 1 base, J lost 8 bases, and 9 bases lay in between. CDR3: CASSLAGLDEQFF. The CDR3 coding sequence is TGTGCCAGCAGCTTAGCAGGGCTTGATGAGCAGTTCTTC.

With respect to this clonotype: Relative to the germline gene, one junction end is altered; a read error may explain this. The chain employs TRBV4-3 and TRBJ2-1, with D perhaps given as TRBD1 or TRBD2 (5 bases each). This CDR3 has 13 amino acids. Per germline, CDR1 LGHNA and CDR2 YSLEER. Here the CDR3 DNA reads TGCACCAGCAGCCAAGATCGGGGCAATGAACAGTTCTTC. As protein: CTSSQDRGNEQFF.

This clonotype appeared many times. At one boundary the junction diverges from the germline segment, which might be a read error. The chain carries TRBV11-2 and TRBJ1-3, with a tentative D call TRBD1 (6 bases). The length of the CDR3 is 14 residues. Germline CDR1 reads SGHAT; CDR2 reads FQNNGV. The CDR3 region is CASSLDRNGNTIYF. CDR3 in DNA: TGTGCCAGCAGCCTAGACAGGAATGGAAACACCATATATTTT. The full variable domain, in which reference TRBV11-2 and TRBJ1-3 provide the parts outside the CDR3, is EAGVAQSPRYKIIEKRQSVAFWCNPISGHATLYWYQQILGQGPKLLIQFQNNGVVDDSQLPKDRFSAERLKGVDSTLKIQPAKLEDSAVYLCASSLDRNGNTIYFGEGSWLTVV.